The 28 T cell receptor beta chains reported below all come from one sample, sequenced in a study of cytomegalovirus exposure and HLA in healthy donors. Use of 60 Vbeta and 13 Jbeta primers characterized the PCR. This table comes from immunoSEQ multiplex PCR, and its TCRdb copy is limited to in-frame clones, with some not included. The record lists over 110,000 clones, of which the ten most abundant hold 0.8% to 1%. Sequencing used PBMCs. The receptors come from a male donor in good health and CMV-seronegative.

V and J are TRBV27 and TRBJ2-7; 11 bases are shared with TRBD2. Germline V gives CDR1 MNHEY, CDR2 SMNVEV (reference sequence). The junction had 4 bases not matched to a gene; V was cut back by 6 bases and J by 3 bases. CDR3 size: 14 residues. The CDR3 nucleotides are TGTGCCAGCAGCCCTAGCGGGAGGCTCTACGAGCAGTACTTC. Translated, it gives CASSPSGRLYEQYF.

The V call is TRBV18, the J call TRBJ2-7; D uncertain. Germline loops: CDR1 KGHSH, CDR2 LQKENI. The CDR3 spans 14 residues. Trimming removed 3 bases from V and 2 bases from J, with 11 bases in between. The CDR3 region is CASSPTNFAYEQYF. In nucleotides, the CDR3 is TGTGCCAGCTCACCTACGAACTTCGCCTACGAGCAGTACTTC.

CDR3 coding DNA: TGCGCCAGCAGTGGGGACAGCTCCTACGAGCAGTACTTC. As protein: CASSGDSSYEQYF. The chain has TRBV10-2 and TRBJ2-7; 7 bases agree with TRBD1. Germline V gene data show CDR1 as WSHSY and CDR2 as SAAADI. V shed 4 bases and J 0 bases; nucleotides not matched to a gene: 0. The CDR3 consists of 13 residues.

The chain carries TRBV7-9 and TRBJ2-2; D is perhaps TRBD1 (6 bases). V shed 3 bases and J shed 1 base, with 18 bases lying between them. Germline-derived CDR1 and CDR2 are SEHNR and FQNEAQ (reference sequence). This CDR3 has 18 amino acids. CDR3 nucleotide sequence: TGTGCCAGCAGCTTCCCTGCGTGGGCAGGGGAGAACACCGGGGAGCTGTTTTTT. This encodes CASSFPAWAGENTGELFF.

Written as DNA, the CDR3 is TGTGCCAGCAGTTACTATCGGGAGACTAGCACAGATACGCAGTATTTT. It translates to CASSYYRETSTDTQYF. The chain uses TRBV6-5 and TRBJ2-3; tentative D call: TRBD2 (6 bases). The CDR3 is 16 residues long. CDR1 and CDR2 (germline): MNHEY, SVGAGI. V dropped 1 base and J dropped 0 bases, with 11 bases sitting between them.

The chain carries TRBV4-2 and TRBJ1-5, with 8 bases aligning to TRBD1. The CDR3 runs 16 residues. CDR1 and CDR2 (germline): LGHNA, YNFKEQ. Unmatched junction bases numbered 5, after V lost 0 bases and J lost 4 bases. Written as DNA, the CDR3 is TGTGCCAGCAGCCAAGAGATGGGACAGGTTAATCAGCCCCAGCATTTT. Translation: CASSQEMGQVNQPQHF.

The chain links TRBV7-2 to TRBJ2-1; D not resolved. CDR1 SGHTA and CDR2 FQGNSA come from the germline V gene. V shed 5 bases and J shed 9 bases, with 11 bases lying between them. CDR3 length: 12 amino acids. The CDR3 loop is CASSPTRPEQFF. The CDR3 DNA reads TGTGCCAGCAGCCCGACACGTCCTGAGCAGTTCTTC.

The chain employs TRBV28 and TRBJ2-1, with 7 bases identical to TRBD1. CDR3 size: 15 residues. Germline V CDR1 and CDR2: MDHEN, SYDVKM. With 6 bases clipped from V and 2 bases from J, the junction kept 7 bases outside the gene matches. CDR3 loop: CASSSPGQPYNEQFF. In nucleotides, the CDR3 is TGTGCCAGCAGCTCCCCGGGACAGCCCTACAATGAGCAGTTCTTC.

The chain is built from TRBV29-1 and TRBJ1-5, with D maybe TRBD1 (6 bases). Trimming left V 6 bases short and J 0 bases short, with 12 bases between. Germline V gene lookup returns CDR1 SQVTM and CDR2 ANQGSEA. There are 14 residues in the CDR3. CDR3 region: CSVLEGDSNQPQHF. In DNA, the CDR3 is TGCAGCGTCTTAGAGGGGGATAGCAATCAGCCCCAGCATTTT.

The rearrangement joins TRBV30 to TRBJ2-1; tentative D call: TRBD1 (5 bases). There are 13 residues in the CDR3. The V end lost 2 bases, the J end lost 4 bases, and 9 bases lay between the germline ends. Per the germline V gene, CDR1 is GTSNPN and CDR2 is SVGIG (reference sequence). The CDR3 loop reads CAWSWGPYNEQFF. CDR3 sequence (DNA): TGTGCCTGGAGTTGGGGCCCTTACAATGAGCAGTTCTTC.

The V gene is TRBV30, the J gene TRBJ2-3; D perhaps matches TRBD2 (5 bases). V lost 0 bases and J lost 1, with 11 bases in between. The CDR3 is 15 amino acids. Per germline, CDR1 GTSNPN and CDR2 SVGIG (reference sequence). The CDR3 DNA is TGTGCCTGGAGTGTACTAGGCGGCCGCACAGATACGCAGTATTTT. Encoded protein: CAWSVLGGRTDTQYF.

The genes are TRBV6-4 and TRBJ2-1, with 7 positions matching TRBD1. With 0 bases clipped from V and 8 bases from J, the junction kept 7 bases outside the gene matches. The CDR3 loop spans 15 amino acids. The germline V gene encodes CDR1 MRHNA and CDR2 SNTAGT. CDR3 residues: CASSDSTTGLHEQFF. The CDR3 coding sequence is TGTGCCAGCAGTGACTCGACGACAGGGTTACATGAGCAGTTCTTC.

The CDR3 DNA reads TGTGCCAGCAGCATGGCTAGCGGATACGAGCAGTACTTC. Its translation is CASSMASGYEQYF. J is TRBJ2-7 and V is TRBV6-4, with 7 nucleotides matching TRBD2. This CDR3 has 13 residues. The germline CDR1 and CDR2 sequences are MRHNA and SNTAGT. Trimming cost V 6 bases and J 4 bases; bases outside gene matches: 6.

The genes are TRBV4-2 and TRBJ2-2; D gene unclear. This CDR3 is built from 14 residues. Germline V gene data show CDR1 as LGHNA and CDR2 as YNFKEQ. V lost 1 base and J lost 4, with 7 bases in between. The CDR3 DNA reads as TGTGCCAGCAGCCAAGCGCGTAGCACCGGGGAGCTGTTTTTT. Translated: CASSQARSTGELFF.

The chain joins TRBV5-1 to TRBJ2-1; 7 bases agree with TRBD1. The germline V gene has CDR1 SGHRS and CDR2 YFSETQ. The CDR3 contains 15 residues. J was trimmed by 1 base and V by 4 bases; bases with no gene match: 5. CDR3 DNA: TGCGCCAGCAGCGCAGGGGGACGGTCCTACAATGAGCAGTTCTTC. As protein: CASSAGGRSYNEQFF.

This chain uses TRBV20-1 with TRBJ1-6, with D uncertain. The CDR3 is made up of 11 amino acids. Germline-derived CDR1 and CDR2 are DFQATT and SNEGSKA (reference sequence). Trimming cost V 1 base and J 13 bases, with 8 bases left between them. The chain's CDR3 is CSARVGGPLHF. CDR3 nucleotide sequence: TGCAGTGCTAGAGTCGGCGGTCCCCTCCACTTT.

On this clone itself: Additional DNA sequences in this sample encode the identical CDR3. The V gene is TRBV19, the J gene TRBJ1-5; 9 bases align to TRBD1. CDR1 and CDR2 from the germline V gene are LNHDA and SQIVND (reference sequence). With 4 bases clipped from V and 2 bases from J, the junction kept 3 bases outside the gene matches. The CDR3 has 15 amino acids. CDR3 sequence: CASSTGQGGNQPQHF. The CDR3 coding sequence is TGTGCCAGTAGTACGGGACAGGGTGGCAATCAGCCCCAGCATTTT.

J is TRBJ1-1 and V is TRBV19, with D possibly TRBD1 on 5 matching bases. Germline V CDR1 and CDR2: LNHDA, SQIVND (reference sequence). V was trimmed by 5 bases and J by 4 bases, leaving 14 bases between them. The CDR3 is 14 amino acids. CDR3 amino acids: CASSLQALGTEAFF. The CDR3 bases are TGTGCCAGTAGTTTACAGGCGTTGGGCACTGAAGCTTTCTTT.

The CDR3 spells CASSLGRNQPQHF. DNA for the CDR3: TGTGCCAGCAGCTTGGGGCGCAATCAGCCCCAGCATTTT. The chain is built from TRBV5-6 and TRBJ1-5, with D uncertain. This CDR3 contains 13 residues. Germline-derived CDR1 and CDR2 are SGHDT and YYEEEE. Trimming left V 0 bases short and J 2 bases short, with 3 bases between.

This chain links TRBV28 with TRBJ1-2, with D unresolved. The germline V gene encodes CDR1 MDHEN and CDR2 SYDVKM. This CDR3 is built from 15 residues. V was cut by 3 bases and J by 8 bases, with 19 bases left in between. The chain's CDR3 is CASSFILESYIGYTF. The CDR3 region has the DNA TGTGCCAGCAGTTTTATACTGGAGTCGTACATCGGCTACACCTTC.

The gene calls are TRBV7-9 and TRBJ2-1; D not resolved. The V end lost 7 bases, the J end lost 8 bases, and 9 bases lay between the germline ends. The CDR3 is 11 amino acids. Germline loops: CDR1 SEHNR, CDR2 FQNEAQ (reference sequence). The CDR3 protein is CASNYGDEQFF. The CDR3 region has the DNA TGTGCCAGCAACTATGGAGATGAGCAGTTCTTC.

V gene TRBV18 combines with J gene TRBJ1-1; TRBD1 aligns across 8 bases. This CDR3 contains 14 residues. Germline-derived CDR1 and CDR2 are KGHSH and LQKENI. Unmatched junction bases numbered 4, after V lost 0 bases and J lost 7 bases. The DNA for the CDR3 is TGTGCCAGCTCACCACCGCAGGGGGCAGTTGAAGCTTTCTTT. Protein sequence: CASSPPQGAVEAFF.

The chain combines TRBV30 with TRBJ1-2; D call uncertain. Germline lookup yields CDR1 GTSNPN and CDR2 SVGIG (reference sequence). Trimming removed 8 bases from V and 4 bases from J, with 11 bases in between. The CDR3 extends over 11 amino acids. DNA of the CDR3: TGTGCCAGAGAGAATATCTATGGCTACACCTTC. Translating it yields CARENIYGYTF.

A word on this clone: Other DNA sequences in the same sample also yield this CDR3. This rearrangement joins TRBV30 to TRBJ1-1; tentatively, D is TRBD1 (5 bases). The germline gives CDR1 GTSNPN, CDR2 SVGIG (reference sequence). The CDR3 runs to 12 residues. V dropped 3 bases and J dropped 8 bases, with 13 bases sitting between them. The CDR3 loop reads CAWSQGRREAFF. The CDR3, as DNA: TGTGCCTGGAGCCAGGGTCGGCGCGAAGCTTTCTTT.

The V and J genes are TRBV4-2 and TRBJ2-7; a possible D gene is TRBD1 (5 bases). This CDR3 is built from 13 residues. Germline CDR1 LGHNA, CDR2 YNFKEQ. Trimming cost V 0 bases and J 4 bases, with 7 bases left between them. CDR3 protein: CASSQDRGYEQYF. CDR3 nucleotides: TGTGCCAGCAGCCAAGATAGGGGATACGAGCAGTACTTC.

This chain joins TRBV7-2 and TRBJ1-2; TRBD1 aligns across 8 bases. V shed 1 base and J 5 bases; nucleotides not matched to a gene: 9. The CDR3 is 16 amino acids. The V gene's germline CDR1 is SGHTA and CDR2 FQGNSA. The CDR3 sequence is CASSLERTGRGYGYTF. CDR3 coding DNA: TGTGCCAGCAGCTTAGAGAGGACAGGGAGGGGGTATGGCTACACCTTC.

The rearrangement uses TRBV5-1 and TRBJ2-7; the D gene is possibly TRBD1 (5 bases). Trimming cost V 0 bases and J 3 bases, with 13 bases left between them. The V gene's germline CDR1 is SGHRS and CDR2 YFSETQ. CDR3 length: 15 residues. CDR3 sequence: CASSLGQQVSYEQYF. CDR3 in DNA: TGCGCCAGCAGCTTGGGACAGCAAGTGAGCTACGAGCAGTACTTC.

V usage is TRBV4-3 and J usage is TRBJ1-2; possible D gene TRBD1, 6 bases. CDR3 length: 15 amino acids. Trimming removed 1 base at V and 4 bases at J, with 13 bases between. The germline gives CDR1 LGHNA, CDR2 YSLEER. Written as DNA, the CDR3 is TGCGCCAGCAGCCAAGGGACAGATCGTGGCTATGGCTACACCTTC. Translating it yields CASSQGTDRGYGYTF.